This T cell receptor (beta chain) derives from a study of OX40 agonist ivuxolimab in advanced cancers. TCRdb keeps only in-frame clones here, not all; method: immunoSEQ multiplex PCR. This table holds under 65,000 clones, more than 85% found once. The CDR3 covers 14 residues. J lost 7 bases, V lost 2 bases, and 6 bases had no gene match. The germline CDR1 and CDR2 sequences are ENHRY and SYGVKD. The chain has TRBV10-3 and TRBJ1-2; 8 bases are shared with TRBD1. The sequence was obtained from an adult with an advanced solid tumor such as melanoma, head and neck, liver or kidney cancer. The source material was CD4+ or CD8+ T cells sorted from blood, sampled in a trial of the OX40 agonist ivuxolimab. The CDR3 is CAISEGDRGGGYTF. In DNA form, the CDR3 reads TGTGCCATCAGTGAGGGTGACAGGGGAGGTGGCTACACCTTC.